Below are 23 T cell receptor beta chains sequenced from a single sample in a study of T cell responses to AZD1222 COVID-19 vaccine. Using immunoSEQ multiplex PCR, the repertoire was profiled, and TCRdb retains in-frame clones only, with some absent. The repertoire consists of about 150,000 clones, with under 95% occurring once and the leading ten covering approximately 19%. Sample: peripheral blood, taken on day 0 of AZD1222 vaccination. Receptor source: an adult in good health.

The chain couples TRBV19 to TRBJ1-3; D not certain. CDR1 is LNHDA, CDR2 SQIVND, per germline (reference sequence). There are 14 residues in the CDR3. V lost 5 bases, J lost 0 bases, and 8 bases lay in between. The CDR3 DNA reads TGTGCCAGTAGTTCAGGCACCTCTGGAAACACCATATATTTT. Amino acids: CASSSGTSGNTIYF.

The CDR3 here is CASSRQGGYNEQFF. The CDR3 DNA reads as TGTGCCAGCAGCAGACAGGGGGGGTACAATGAGCAGTTCTTC. This rearrangement joins TRBV21-1 to TRBJ2-1; the table's D call of TRBD1 was not tested on the DNA. TRBV21-1 is listed as a pseudogene. The CDR3 is made up of 14 amino acids.

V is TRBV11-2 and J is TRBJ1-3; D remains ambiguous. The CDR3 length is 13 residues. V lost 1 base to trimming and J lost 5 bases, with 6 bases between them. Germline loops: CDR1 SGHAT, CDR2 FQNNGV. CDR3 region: CASSLGQRNTIYF. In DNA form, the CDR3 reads TGTGCCAGCAGCTTAGGACAAAGAAACACCATATATTTT.

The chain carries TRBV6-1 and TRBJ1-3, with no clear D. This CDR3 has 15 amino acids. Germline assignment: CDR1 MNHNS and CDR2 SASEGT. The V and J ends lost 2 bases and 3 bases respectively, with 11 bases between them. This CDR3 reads CASSENISGGNTIYF. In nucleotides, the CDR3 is TGTGCCAGCAGTGAAAACATTTCTGGTGGAAACACCATATATTTT.

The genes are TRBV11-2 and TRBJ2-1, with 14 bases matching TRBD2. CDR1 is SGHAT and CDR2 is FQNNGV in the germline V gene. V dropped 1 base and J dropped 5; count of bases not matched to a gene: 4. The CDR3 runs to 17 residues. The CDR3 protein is CASSLGVGLAGDNEQFF. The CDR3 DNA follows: TGTGCCAGCAGCTTAGGAGTGGGACTAGCGGGAGACAATGAGCAGTTCTTC. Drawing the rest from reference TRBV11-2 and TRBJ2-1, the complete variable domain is EAGVAQSPRYKIIEKRQSVAFWCNPISGHATLYWYQQILGQGPKLLIQFQNNGVVDDSQLPKDRFSAERLKGVDSTLKIQPAKLEDSAVYLCASSLGVGLAGDNEQFFGPGTRLTVL.

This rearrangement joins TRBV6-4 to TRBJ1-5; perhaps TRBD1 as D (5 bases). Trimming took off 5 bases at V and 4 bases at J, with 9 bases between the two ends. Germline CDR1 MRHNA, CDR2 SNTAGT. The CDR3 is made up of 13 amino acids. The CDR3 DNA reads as TGTGCCAGCAGTAAGACAGTAAATCAGCCCCAGCATTTT. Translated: CASSKTVNQPQHF.

CDR3 region: CSVAQGIYGYTF. The CDR3 DNA sequence: TGCAGCGTTGCGCAGGGGATTTATGGCTACACCTTC. The chain carries TRBV29-1 and TRBJ1-2; a weak D match, TRBD1 (6 bases). The CDR3 is 12 residues long. Germline V gene data show CDR1 as SQVTM and CDR2 as ANQGSEA. With 4 bases removed from V and 5 bases from J, the gap between germline ends came to 11 bases.

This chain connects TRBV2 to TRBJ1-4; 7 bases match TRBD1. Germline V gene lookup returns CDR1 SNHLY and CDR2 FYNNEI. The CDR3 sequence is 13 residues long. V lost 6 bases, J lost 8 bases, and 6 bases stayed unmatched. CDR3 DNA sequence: TGTGCCAGCAGCGGAGGGACAGACGAAAAACTGTTTTTT. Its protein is CASSGGTDEKLFF.

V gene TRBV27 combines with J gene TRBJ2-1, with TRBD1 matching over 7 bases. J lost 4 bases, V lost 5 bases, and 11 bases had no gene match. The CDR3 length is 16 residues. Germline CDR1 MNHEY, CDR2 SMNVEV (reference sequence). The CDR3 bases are TGTGCCAGCAGTCGGACAGGTATTGCGGGTTACAATGAGCAGTTCTTC. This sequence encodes CASSRTGIAGYNEQFF.

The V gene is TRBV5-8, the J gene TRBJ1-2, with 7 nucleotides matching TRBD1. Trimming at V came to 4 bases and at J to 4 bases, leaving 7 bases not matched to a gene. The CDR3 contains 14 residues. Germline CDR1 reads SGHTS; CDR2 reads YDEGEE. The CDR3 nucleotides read TGTGCCAGCAGCGGTAGACAGGGCCGCTATGGCTACACCTTC. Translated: CASSGRQGRYGYTF.

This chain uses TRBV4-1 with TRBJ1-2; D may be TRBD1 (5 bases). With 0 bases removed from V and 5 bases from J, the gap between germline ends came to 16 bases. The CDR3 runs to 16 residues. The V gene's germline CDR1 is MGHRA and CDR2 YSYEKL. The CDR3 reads CASSQDSGRPLYGYTF. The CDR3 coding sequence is TGCGCCAGCAGCCAAGACTCGGGACGGCCTTTATATGGCTACACCTTC.

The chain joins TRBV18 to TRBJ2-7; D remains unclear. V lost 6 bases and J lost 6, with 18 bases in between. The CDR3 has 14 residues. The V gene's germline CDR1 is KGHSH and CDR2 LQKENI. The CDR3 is CASSPSPTGTEQYF. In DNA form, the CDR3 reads TGTGCCAGCTCCCCTTCGCCGACGGGTACCGAGCAGTACTTC.

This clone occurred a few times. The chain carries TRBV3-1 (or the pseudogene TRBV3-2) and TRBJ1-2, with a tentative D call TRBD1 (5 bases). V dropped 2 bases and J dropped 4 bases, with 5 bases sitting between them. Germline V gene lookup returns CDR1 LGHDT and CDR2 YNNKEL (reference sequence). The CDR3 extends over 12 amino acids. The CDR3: CASSQQGYGYTF. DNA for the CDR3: TGTGCCAGCAGCCAACAGGGCTATGGCTACACCTTC.

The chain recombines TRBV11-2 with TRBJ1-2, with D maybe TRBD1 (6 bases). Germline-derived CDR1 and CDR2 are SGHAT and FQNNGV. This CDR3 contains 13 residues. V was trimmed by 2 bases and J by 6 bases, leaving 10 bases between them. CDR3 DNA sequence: TGTGCCAGCAGCTTACAGGGGTTTAATGGCTACACCTTC. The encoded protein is CASSLQGFNGYTF.

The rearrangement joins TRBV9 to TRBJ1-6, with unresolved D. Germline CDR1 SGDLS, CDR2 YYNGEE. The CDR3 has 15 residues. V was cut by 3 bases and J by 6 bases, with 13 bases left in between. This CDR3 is CASSDLRSLNSPLHF. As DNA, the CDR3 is TGTGCCAGCAGCGATCTCAGGAGCCTTAATTCACCCCTCCACTTT.

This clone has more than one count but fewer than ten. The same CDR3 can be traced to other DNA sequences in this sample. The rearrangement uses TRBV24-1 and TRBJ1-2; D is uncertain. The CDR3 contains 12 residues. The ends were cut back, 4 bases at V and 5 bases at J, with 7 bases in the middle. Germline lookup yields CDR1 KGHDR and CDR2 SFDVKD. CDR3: CATSDGRYGYTF. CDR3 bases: TGTGCCACCAGTGACGGGAGATATGGCTACACCTTC.

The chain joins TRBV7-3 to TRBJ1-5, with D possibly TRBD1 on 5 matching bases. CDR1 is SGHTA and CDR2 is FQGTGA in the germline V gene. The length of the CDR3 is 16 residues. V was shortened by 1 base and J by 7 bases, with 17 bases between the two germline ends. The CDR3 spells CASSLRGDQAPQPQHF. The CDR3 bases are TGTGCCAGCAGCTTAAGAGGGGATCAGGCCCCCCAGCCCCAGCATTTT.

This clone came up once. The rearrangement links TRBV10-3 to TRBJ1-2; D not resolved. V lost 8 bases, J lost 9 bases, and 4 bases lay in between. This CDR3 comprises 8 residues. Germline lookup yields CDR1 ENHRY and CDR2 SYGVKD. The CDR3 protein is CAIGSYTF. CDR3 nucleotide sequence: TGTGCCATCGGAAGCTACACCTTC.

CDR3 region: CASSPRGGSYNEQFF. CDR3 in DNA: TGTGCCAGCTCACCACGTGGCGGCTCCTACAATGAGCAGTTCTTC. V is TRBV18 and J is TRBJ2-1; D gene ambiguous. This CDR3 has 15 amino acids. Trimming removed 1 base at V and 0 bases at J, with 7 bases between. Germline lookup yields CDR1 KGHSH and CDR2 LQKENI.

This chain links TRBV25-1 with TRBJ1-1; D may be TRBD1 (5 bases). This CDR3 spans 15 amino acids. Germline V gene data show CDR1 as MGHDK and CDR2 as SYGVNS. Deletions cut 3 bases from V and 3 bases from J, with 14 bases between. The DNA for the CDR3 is TGTGCCAGCAGTGAGCCAGGCAGAGGGGACACTGAAGCTTTCTTT. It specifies CASSEPGRGDTEAFF. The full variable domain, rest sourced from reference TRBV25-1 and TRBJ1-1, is EADIYQTPRYLVIGTGKKITLECSQTMGHDKMYWYQQDPGMELHLIHYSYGVNSTEKGDLSSESTVSRIRTEHFPLTLESARPSHTSQYLCASSEPGRGDTEAFFGQGTRLTVV.

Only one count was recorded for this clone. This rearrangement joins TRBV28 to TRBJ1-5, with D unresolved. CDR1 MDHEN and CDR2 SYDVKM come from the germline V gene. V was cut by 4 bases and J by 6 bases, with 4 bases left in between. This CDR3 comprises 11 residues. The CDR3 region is CASSWTQPQHF. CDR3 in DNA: TGTGCCAGCAGTTGGACTCAGCCCCAGCATTTT.

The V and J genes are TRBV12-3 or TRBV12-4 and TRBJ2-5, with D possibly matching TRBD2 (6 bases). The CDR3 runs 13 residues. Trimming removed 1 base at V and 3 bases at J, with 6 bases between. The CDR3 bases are TGTGCCAGCAGTTTAGGGGGGGAAGAGACCCAGTACTTC. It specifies CASSLGGEETQYF.

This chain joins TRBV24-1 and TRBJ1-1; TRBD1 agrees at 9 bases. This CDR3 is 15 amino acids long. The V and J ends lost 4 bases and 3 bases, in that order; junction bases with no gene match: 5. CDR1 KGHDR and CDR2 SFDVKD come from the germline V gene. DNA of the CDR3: TGTGCCACCAGTGACCCTCGACAGGGGGACACTGAAGCTTTCTTT. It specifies CATSDPRQGDTEAFF.